This T cell receptor (beta chain) was retrieved from a study of T cell responses to AZD1222 COVID-19 vaccine (dated by TCRdb to about 2021). The study in broad terms: A total of about 230 trial participants underwent TCR sequencing, of whom around 200 received two doses of AZD1222 and about 26 received two doses of the MenACWY control vaccine. Trial participants were enrolled by age into subgroups of 18-55, 56-69 and 70-plus years, and roughly 160, 29 and 62 TCR-sequenced participants, respectively, were included in these subgroups.

The CDR1 and CDR2 encoded by the germline V gene (reference sequence) are DFQATT and SNEGSKA. There are 16 amino acids in the CDR3, from cysteine to phenylalanine inclusive. The DNA shown is the 48-base CDR3, in frame from base 1. Trimming takes 3 bases from V and 0 bases from J, and the germline ends sit 15 bases apart. This clone appeared once. Its antigen is not yet known. No base quality values were provided; no much bigger clone lies one nucleotide off. The CDR3 regions of human TCRbeta chains were analyzed by immunosequencing. The published analysis was carried out like this. Repertoire TCRs were checked for matches against a reference library of SARS-CoV-2-specific TCRs that had been generated using the MIRA antigen-specificity platform. Breadth was defined as the fraction of unique TCRs that were SARS-CoV-2-associated, and depth was defined as the fraction of total T cells that were SARS-CoV-2-associated. Using the MIRA data, every spike-specific TCR was mapped to the spike region that the TCR reacted to and assigned to either a CD4 or a CD8 class. Log10-transformed breadth and depth values were compared by one-way ANOVA with Sidak's multiple comparisons tests. TCRdb carries this immuneACCESS record with in-frame sequences only. Its versions omit some clonotypes, under half of them owing to an unresolved V gene in the studies checked, with the rest unexplained. Clone size and the V and J calls come from that table; the DNA yielded D and trimming. The sample table contains 110,000 to 150,000 clones; only one count was recorded for under 95% of them. The ten largest clonotypes hold around 2.1% of the sample.

The sample's time point label is to be understood as: about 28 days (+/-7) after the second vaccine dose. Because spike-specific TCR depth and breadth did not differ between the two schedules, AZD1222 recipients who got a second dose at roughly 4 weeks were pooled with those who got a second dose at roughly 12 weeks. Vaccinee samples came from UK trials COV001 and COV002, including a single-blind randomized controlled phase 2/3 trial of AZD1222 (ChAdOx1 nCoV-19) in healthy adults. For TCRbeta chain sequencing, PBMC samples from trial participants were taken at day 0 and at day 28 after the second dose. Beyond this particular receptor, the publication reports: Nearly half of unique spike-specific TCRs reportedly recognized epitopes outside regions mutated in the B.1.351 and B.1.1.7 variants. Conclusions about previously exposed vaccinees were limited because only six or seven AZD1222 recipients were SARS-CoV-2 seropositive at baseline. The vaccine-associated CD4 TCRs covered the entire spike protein, and the dominant responses fell in regions 160-218 and 743-854. Because no day 14 peak-response samples were available, the repertoires could be characterized only after the peak T cell response. A significant rise in spike-specific TCR breadth and depth was observed after two AZD1222 doses relative to day 0 and relative to MenACWY recipients. In the small 56-69-year group, the increase in depth fell short of significance, most likely because of low power. Participants were mostly white British and included more females than males, and it was suggested by the authors that clonal diversity may have been underestimated.

The receptor comes from an adult who received the AZD1222 COVID-19 vaccine. The V and J segments used are TRBV20-1 and TRBJ1-3, with no reliable assignment of the D segment. The specimen was peripheral blood, collected 28 days after the second AZD1222 dose. The CDR3 region: CSASNLGRLSGNTIYF. The DNA sequence is as follows: TGCAGTGCTAGTAATTTAGGCCGACTCTCTGGAAACACCATATATTTT.